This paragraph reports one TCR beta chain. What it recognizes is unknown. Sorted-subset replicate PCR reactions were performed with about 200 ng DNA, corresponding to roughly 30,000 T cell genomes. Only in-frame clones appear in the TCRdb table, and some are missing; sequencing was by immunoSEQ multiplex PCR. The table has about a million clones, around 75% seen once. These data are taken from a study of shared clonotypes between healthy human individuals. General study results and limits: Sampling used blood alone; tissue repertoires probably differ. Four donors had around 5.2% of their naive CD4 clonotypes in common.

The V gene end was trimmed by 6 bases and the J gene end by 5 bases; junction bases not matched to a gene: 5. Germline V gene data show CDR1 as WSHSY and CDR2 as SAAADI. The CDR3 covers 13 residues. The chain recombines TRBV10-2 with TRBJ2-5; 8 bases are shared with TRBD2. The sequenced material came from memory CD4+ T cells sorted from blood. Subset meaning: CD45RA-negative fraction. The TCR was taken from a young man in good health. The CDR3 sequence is CASRGTRWETQYF. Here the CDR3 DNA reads TGCGCCAGCAGGGGGACTAGATGGGAGACCCAGTACTTC.